The rows below give T cell receptor beta chains drawn from one sample of a study of T cell changes during pregnancy in multiple sclerosis. The repertoire was sequenced with immunoSEQ multiplex PCR; TCRdb's copy has only in-frame clones and lacks some. The repertoire holds about 69,000 clones, with more than 75% as singletons. The sample here was peripheral blood, taken in the third trimester of pregnancy. These TCRs come from a female donor with multiple sclerosis, enrolled in a pregnancy study. CDR3s include the opening cysteine and the closing phenylalanine or tryptophan. A D gene is named only where the DNA matches it firmly. Clone sizes are given selectively: once, few, many, or a class where the clone is expanded.

>TRBV29-1|-|TRBJ2-1|-
TGCAGCGTAGCTCGGACAGCCGACTACAATGAGCAGTTCTTC
CSVARTADYNEQFF
>TRBV5-6|-|TRBJ2-5|-
TGTGCCAGCAGCTTCCAATTAGAAGAGACCCAGTACTTC
CASSFQLEETQYF
>TRBV27|-|TRBJ1-5|-
TGTGCCAGCAGTTTTAACAGAGCTCCTCCCGATTGCAATCAGCCCCAGCATTTT
CASSFNRAPPDCNQPQHF
>TRBV27|-|TRBJ2-2|once
TGTGCCAGCAGCTTAGGGGGGGCAGGCGCCGGGGAGCTGTTTTTT
CASSLGGAGAGELFF
>TRBV7-3|-|TRBJ2-1|-
TGTGCCAGCAGCTTAATACGGCAGCGGAACACTGGGGAGCAGTTCTTC
CASSLIRQRNTGEQFF
>TRBV11-3|TRBD2|TRBJ2-3|-
TGTGCCAGCAGCTTAGATCGCAATAGCGGGGATACGCAGTATTTT
CASSLDRNSGDTQYF
>TRBV18|-|TRBJ1-2|-
TGTGCCAGCTCACCACAGACTTCTAACTATGGCTACACCTTC
CASSPQTSNYGYTF
>TRBV11-2|-|TRBJ2-2|-
TGTGCCAGCAGCTTCTTTTCCGGGGAGCTGTTTTTT
CASSFFSGELFF
>TRBV4-3|TRBD1|TRBJ1-2|-
TGCGCCAGCAGCCAAGTCAGGGGGAACTATGGCTACACCTTC
CASSQVRGNYGYTF
>TRBV18|TRBD1|TRBJ1-1|-
TGTGCCAGCTCACGGACGGGACAGGGGGTATGGTCCACTGAAGCTTTCTTT
CASSRTGQGVWSTEAFF
>TRBV30|-|TRBJ2-2|-
TGTGCCTGGAGTCCAAACACCGGGGAGCTGTTTTTT
CAWSPNTGELFF